This TCR beta chain was sequenced during a study of regulatory T cells in long-lasting Graves disease. Whole-study findings and limits: Persistent Graves' patients showed less TCR diversity than newly diagnosed ones.

Time point described: newly diagnosed GD, antithyroid drugs for less than 3 months. Scientists built the TCR library using RNA that was extracted from PBMCs. Approximately 9 milliliters of peripheral blood went into EDTA tubes. Arm-PCR with iRepertoire HTBI primers amplified the CDR3 regions for these TCR beta libraries. TCRdb passed the multiplex PCR reads through MiXCR, listing each CDR3 protein once. The table records more than 300,000 distinct CDR3 sequences, 15% to 17% of them present only once. In regard to this clonotype: Its antigen is unknown.

V shed 5 bases and J 4 bases; nucleotides not matched to a gene: 6. The CDR3 runs to 15 residues. Germline assignment: CDR1 SGHTA and CDR2 FQGNSA. The clonotype was recovered from a female donor with Graves disease. This sequence joins TRBV7-2 and TRBJ2-2, with 8 bases that match TRBD1. The specimen was peripheral blood mononuclear cells (PBMCs), collected at new diagnosis, from a patient treated with antithyroid drugs. The CDR3: CASSPRQGSTGELFF. The CDR3 coding sequence is TGTGCCAGCAGCCCCCGACAGGGGAGCACCGGGGAGCTGTTTTTT.